This T cell receptor (beta chain) was retrieved from a study of T cell changes during pregnancy in multiple sclerosis. This clone has only one observation. Some clones are missing from TCRdb's copy, which holds only in-frame ones; the method was immunoSEQ multiplex PCR. The sample lists 70,000 or so clones, 75% to 95% occurring once. CDR3 length: 14 amino acids. Trimming pared 4 bases from V and 5 bases from J, leaving 15 bases between. Germline values: CDR1 WNHNN, CDR2 SYGVQD (reference sequence). This sequence originates from a female donor in good health, enrolled as a control in a pregnancy study. The chain recombines TRBV10-1 with TRBJ2-7; D may be TRBD2 (6 bases). The source material was peripheral blood, sampled in the third trimester of pregnancy. Written as DNA, the CDR3 is TGCGCCAGCAGTGCCGACTTGGGAGGCGACGAGCAGTACTTC. This codes for CASSADLGGDEQYF.